This T cell receptor (beta chain) was found in a study of T-cell memory formation after mild COVID-19. Study information: The two donors had largely donor-specific TCR clusters.

The TCR alpha and TCR beta cDNA libraries, bearing sample barcodes and UMIs, were generated by 5'RACE using constant-segment primers. Via MiXCR, TCRdb re-called the 5' RACE reads, giving one row per CDR3 protein. This sample has fewer than 450,000 distinct CDR3 sequences; around 20% occur once, and the top ten carry about an eighth. In this sample, this clonotype turned up many times. What it recognizes is unknown. Broader study findings: Proof of SARS-CoV-2 specificity was absent for the second-wave clones that crested on day 37. Among clones contracting day 15 to 85, CD4/CD8 was balanced, whereas later expanders leaned CD4+.

This receptor was identified in an adult woman who had mild COVID-19 (a few samples of this study predate the infection). Cell type and time point are not known. Sample: PBMCs or a T cell subset sorted from them (not recorded which).

The CDR3 reads CATSRGSGGITEAFF. The CDR3 nucleotides are TGTGCCACCAGCAGAGGATCAGGGGGGATCACTGAAGCTTTCTTT. J is TRBJ1-1 and V is TRBV15; 7 bases agree with TRBD1. CDR1 and CDR2 from the germline V gene are LNHNV and YYDKDF (reference sequence). CDR3 size: 15 residues. The J segment lost 4 bases and the V segment lost 1 base, leaving 6 bases of the junction unmatched.